This T cell receptor (beta chain) was profiled in a study of cytomegalovirus exposure and HLA in healthy donors. At the level of the study: Among the approximately 410 genotyped donors, over 70% were placed in the Caucasian-associated ancestry cluster.

The PCR had 60 Vbeta and 13 Jbeta primers. Clones were read by immunoSEQ multiplex PCR, and TCRdb kept only the in-frame ones, dropping some. In the table there are some 130,000 clones, around four fifths of which are singletons. Findings and limits, study-wide: The study dropped some indistinguishable V segments, TRBV6-2 and TRBV6-3 among them. Within an earlier analysis, most TCR beta V segments proved productive either about 90% or about 30% of the time.

With respect to this clone: Its target is not known.

With 4 bases removed from V and 0 bases from J, the gap between germline ends came to 13 bases. Germline-derived CDR1 and CDR2 are SNHLY and FYNNEI. There are 16 residues in the CDR3. V and J are TRBV2 and TRBJ1-5; D might be TRBD1 (6 bases). Sample: PBMCs. This TCR derives from a woman between 40 and 55 years old in good health and CMV-seronegative. CDR3 in DNA: TGTGCCAGCAGTGTACAGGGCCCTTATAGCAATCAGCCCCAGCATTTT. This encodes CASSVQGPYSNQPQHF.